The source of this T cell receptor (beta chain) is a study of blood T cell repertoires in COVID-19. Study overall: Acute-phase and convalescent COVID-19 samples originated in the United States, Italy and Spain. In each case, the material was cDNA or gDNA derived from T cells, B-cell-depleted T cells, or PBMCs.

The CDR3 contains 17 residues. V dropped 6 bases and J dropped 0; count of bases not matched to a gene: 8. In germline, CDR1 is LNHDA, CDR2 SQIVND (reference sequence). Study processing details: From reference gene primer amplification, estimates of nucleated cell counts were derived. Only in-frame clones appear in the TCRdb table, and some are missing; sequencing was by immunoSEQ multiplex PCR. V, J and clone size reflect that table, while D and trimming were determined from the DNA. The sample records about 150,000 clones, around four fifths being singletons. The rearrangement joins TRBV19 to TRBJ2-6, with TRBD1 matching over 7 bases. This receptor was obtained from a woman between 40 and 50 years old with active or convalescent COVID-19. The specimen was peripheral blood. CDR3: CASRTGDLGSGANVLTF. CDR3 nucleotide sequence: TGTGCCAGTAGAACAGGGGATCTGGGCTCTGGGGCCAACGTCCTGACTTTC.